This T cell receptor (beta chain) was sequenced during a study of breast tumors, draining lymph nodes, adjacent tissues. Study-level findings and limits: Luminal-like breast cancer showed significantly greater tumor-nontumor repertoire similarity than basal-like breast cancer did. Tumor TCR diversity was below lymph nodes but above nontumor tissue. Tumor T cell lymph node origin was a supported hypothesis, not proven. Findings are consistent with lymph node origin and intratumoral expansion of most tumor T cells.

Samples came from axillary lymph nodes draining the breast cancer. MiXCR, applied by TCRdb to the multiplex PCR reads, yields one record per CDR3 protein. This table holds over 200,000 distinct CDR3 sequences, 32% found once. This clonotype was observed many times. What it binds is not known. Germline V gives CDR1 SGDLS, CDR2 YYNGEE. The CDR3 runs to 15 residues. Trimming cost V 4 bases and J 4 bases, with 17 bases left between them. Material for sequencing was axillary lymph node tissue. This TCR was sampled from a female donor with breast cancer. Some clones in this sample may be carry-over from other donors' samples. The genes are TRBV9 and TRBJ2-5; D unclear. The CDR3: CASSPLDHPAETQYF. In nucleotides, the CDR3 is TGTGCCAGCAGCCCCTTGGATCACCCAGCAGAGACCCAGTACTTC.